The clone carrying this TCR beta chain was counted only a few times. As yet, its antigen is unknown. Both iRepertoire HTBI primers and Arm-PCR of CDR3 regions were used to build the TCR beta libraries. Using its own MiXCR run on the multiplex PCR reads, TCRdb lists one record per CDR3 protein. Among about half a million distinct CDR3 sequences listed, 9.5% to 15% were seen once. The data were obtained in a study of regulatory T cells in long-lasting Graves disease. Across the study: Newly diagnosed Graves' patients took antithyroid drugs under 3 months. Study-wide findings and caveats: New patients shared 950 to 1,000 public clonotypes, fewer than the roughly 2,600 shared by persistent patients. Segments TRBV28, TRBJ1-2 and TRBJ2-5 showed preferential usage in persistent disease.

V lost 8 bases to trimming and J lost 4 bases; unmatched junction nucleotides: 9. The CDR3 covers 16 residues. Germline V gene sequence: CDR1 SGHVS, CDR2 FNYEAQ. The time point was: newly diagnosed GD, antithyroid drugs for less than 3 months. There was RNA extracted from PBMCs, and the TCR library was made from it. These data were also filed under a second study, of T cells in Graves' hyperthyroidism and ophthalmopathy.

Sequencing used peripheral blood mononuclear cells (PBMCs), obtained at new diagnosis, from a patient treated with antithyroid drugs. The chain recombines TRBV7-6 with TRBJ2-2; TRBD1 matches at 11 bases. This clonotype was obtained from a woman in her twenties or thirties with Graves disease. This CDR3 reads CASAWWTGGITGELFF. CDR3 coding DNA: TGTGCCAGCGCCTGGTGGACAGGGGGCATCACCGGGGAGCTGTTTTTT.